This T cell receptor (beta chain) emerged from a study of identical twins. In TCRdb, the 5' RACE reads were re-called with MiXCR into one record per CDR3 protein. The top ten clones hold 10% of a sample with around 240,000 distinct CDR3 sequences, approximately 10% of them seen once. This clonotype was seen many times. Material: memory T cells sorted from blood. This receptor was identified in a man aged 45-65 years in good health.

This chain's CDR3 is CASSHQFGAGNEQFF. The CDR3 DNA is TGCGCCAGCAGCCATCAATTTGGAGCCGGCAATGAGCAGTTCTTC. The genes are TRBV4-3 and TRBJ2-1; the D is unclear. The germline CDR1 and CDR2 sequences are LGHNA and YSLEER. The CDR3 is 15 amino acids. V lost 3 bases and J lost 6, with 15 bases in between.